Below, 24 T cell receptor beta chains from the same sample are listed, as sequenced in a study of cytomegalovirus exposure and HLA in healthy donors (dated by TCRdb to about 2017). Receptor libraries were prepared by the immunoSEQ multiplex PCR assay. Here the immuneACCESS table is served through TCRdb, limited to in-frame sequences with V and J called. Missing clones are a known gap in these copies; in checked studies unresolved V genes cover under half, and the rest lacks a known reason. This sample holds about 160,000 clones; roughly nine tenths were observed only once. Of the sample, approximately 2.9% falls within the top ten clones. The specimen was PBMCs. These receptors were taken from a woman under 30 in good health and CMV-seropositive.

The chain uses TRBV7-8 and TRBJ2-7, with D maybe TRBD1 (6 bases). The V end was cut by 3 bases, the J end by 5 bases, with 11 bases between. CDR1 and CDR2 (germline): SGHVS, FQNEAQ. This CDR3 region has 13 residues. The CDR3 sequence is CASSLSTGNEQYF. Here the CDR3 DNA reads TGTGCCAGCAGCTTGTCCACAGGGAACGAGCAGTACTTC. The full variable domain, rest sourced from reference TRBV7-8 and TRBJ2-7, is GAGVSQSPRYKVAKRGQDVALRCDPISGHVSLFWYQQALGQGPEFLTYFQNEAQLDKSGLPSDRFFAERPEGSVSTLKIQRTQQEDSAVYLCASSLSTGNEQYFGPGTRLTVT.

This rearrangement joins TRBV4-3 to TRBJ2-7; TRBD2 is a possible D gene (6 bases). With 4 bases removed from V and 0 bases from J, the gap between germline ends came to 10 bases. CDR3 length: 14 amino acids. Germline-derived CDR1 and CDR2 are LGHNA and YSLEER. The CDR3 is CASSPSGHSYEQYF. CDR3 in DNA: TGCGCCAGCAGCCCGAGCGGGCACTCCTACGAGCAGTACTTC.

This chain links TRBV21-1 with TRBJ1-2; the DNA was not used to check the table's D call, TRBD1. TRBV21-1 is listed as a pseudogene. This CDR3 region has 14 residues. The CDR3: CASSSRQGIYGYTF. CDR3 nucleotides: TGTGCCAGCAGCTCCCGTCAGGGGATCTATGGCTACACCTTC.

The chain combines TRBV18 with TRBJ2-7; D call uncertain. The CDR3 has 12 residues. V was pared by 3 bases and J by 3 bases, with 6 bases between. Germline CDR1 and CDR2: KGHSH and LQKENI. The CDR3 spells CASSPDNYEQYF. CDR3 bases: TGTGCCAGCTCACCCGACAACTACGAGCAGTACTTC.

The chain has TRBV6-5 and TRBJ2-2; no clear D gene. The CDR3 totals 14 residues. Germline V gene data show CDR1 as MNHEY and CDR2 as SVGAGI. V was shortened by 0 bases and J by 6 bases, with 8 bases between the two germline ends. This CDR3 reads CASSYSGEPGELFF. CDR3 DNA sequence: TGTGCCAGCAGTTACTCGGGCGAACCCGGGGAGCTGTTTTTT.

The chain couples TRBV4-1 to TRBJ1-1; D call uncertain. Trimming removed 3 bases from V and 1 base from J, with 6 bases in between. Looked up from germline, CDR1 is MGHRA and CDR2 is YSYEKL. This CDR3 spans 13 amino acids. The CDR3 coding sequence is TGCGCCAGCAGCCAGTCAAAGAACACTGAAGCTTTCTTT. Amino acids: CASSQSKNTEAFF.

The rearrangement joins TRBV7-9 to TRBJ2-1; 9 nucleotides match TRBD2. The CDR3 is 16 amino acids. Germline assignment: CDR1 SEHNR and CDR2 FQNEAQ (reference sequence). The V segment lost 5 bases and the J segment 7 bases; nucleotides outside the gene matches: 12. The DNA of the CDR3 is TGTGCCAGCAGCGCGAGGGCTAGCGGGGTTTTGAATGAGCAGTTCTTC. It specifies CASSARASGVLNEQFF.

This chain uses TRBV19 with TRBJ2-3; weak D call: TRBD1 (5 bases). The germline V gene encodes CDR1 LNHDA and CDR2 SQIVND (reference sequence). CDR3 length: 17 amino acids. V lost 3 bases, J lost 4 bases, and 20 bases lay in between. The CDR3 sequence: CASSIGWAGKQADTQYF. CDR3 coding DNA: TGTGCCAGTAGTATCGGGTGGGCAGGGAAGCAAGCAGATACGCAGTATTTT.

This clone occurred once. The CDR3 nucleotides are TGCGCCAGCAGCCAGGTTCCTAGCGGGAGACTCAATGAGCAGTTCTTC. Translating gives CASSQVPSGRLNEQFF. V is TRBV4-3 and J is TRBJ2-1, with 10 bases that match TRBD2. Germline values: CDR1 LGHNA, CDR2 YSLEER. With 3 bases clipped from V and 6 bases from J, the junction kept 8 bases outside the gene matches. The CDR3 length is 16 residues.

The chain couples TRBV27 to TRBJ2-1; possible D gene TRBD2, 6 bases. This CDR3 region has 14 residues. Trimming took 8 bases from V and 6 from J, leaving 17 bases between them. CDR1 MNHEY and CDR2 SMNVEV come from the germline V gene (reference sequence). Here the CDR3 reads CASGQLAPPNEQFF. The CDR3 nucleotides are TGTGCCAGCGGGCAACTAGCCCCCCCCAATGAGCAGTTCTTC.

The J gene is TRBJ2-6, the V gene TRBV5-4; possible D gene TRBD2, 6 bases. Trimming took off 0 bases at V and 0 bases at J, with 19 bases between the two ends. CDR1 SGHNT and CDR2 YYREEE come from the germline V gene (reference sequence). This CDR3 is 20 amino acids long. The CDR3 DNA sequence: TGTGCCAGCAGCTTGGGGGGTATCGGAGGGTACCGCTCTGGGGCCAACGTCCTGACTTTC. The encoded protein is CASSLGGIGGYRSGANVLTF.

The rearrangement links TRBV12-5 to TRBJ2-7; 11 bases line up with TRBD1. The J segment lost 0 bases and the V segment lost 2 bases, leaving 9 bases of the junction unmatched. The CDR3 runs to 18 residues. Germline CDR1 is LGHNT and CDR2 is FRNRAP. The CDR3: CASGLLRTGGYLSYEQYF. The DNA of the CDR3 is TGTGCTAGTGGTTTGCTCAGGACAGGGGGCTATCTCTCCTACGAGCAGTACTTC.

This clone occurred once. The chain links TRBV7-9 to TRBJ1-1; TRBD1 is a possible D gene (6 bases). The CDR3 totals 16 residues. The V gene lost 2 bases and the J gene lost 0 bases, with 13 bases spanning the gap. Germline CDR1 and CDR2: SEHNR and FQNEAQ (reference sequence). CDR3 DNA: TGTGCCAGCAGCTTAAGAGGGGGTGGGATGAACACTGAAGCTTTCTTT. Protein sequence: CASSLRGGGMNTEAFF.

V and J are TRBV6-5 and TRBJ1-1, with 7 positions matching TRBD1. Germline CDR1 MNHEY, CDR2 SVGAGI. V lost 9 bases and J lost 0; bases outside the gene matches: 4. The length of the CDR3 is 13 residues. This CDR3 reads CASRQGLNTEAFF. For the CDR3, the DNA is TGTGCCAGTCGACAGGGATTGAACACTGAAGCTTTCTTT.

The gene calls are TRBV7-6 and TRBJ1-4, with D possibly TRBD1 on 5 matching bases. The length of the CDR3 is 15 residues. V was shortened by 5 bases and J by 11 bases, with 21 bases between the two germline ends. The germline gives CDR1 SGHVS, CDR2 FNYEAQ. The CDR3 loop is CASSPAGTRGGKLFF. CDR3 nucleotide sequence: TGTGCCAGCAGCCCGGCGGGGACTCGTGGTGGGAAACTGTTTTTT. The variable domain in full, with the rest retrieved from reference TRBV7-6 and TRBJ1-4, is GAGVSQSPRYKVTKRGQDVALRCDPISGHVSLYWYRQALGQGPEFLTYFNYEAQQDKSGLPNDRFSAERPEGSISTLTIQRTEQRDSAMYRCASSPAGTRGGKLFFGSGTQLSVL.

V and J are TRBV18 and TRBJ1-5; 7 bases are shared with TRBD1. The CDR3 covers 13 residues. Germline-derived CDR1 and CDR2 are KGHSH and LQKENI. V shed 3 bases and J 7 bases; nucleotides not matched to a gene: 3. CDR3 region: CASSPKGQQPQHF. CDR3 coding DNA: TGTGCCAGCTCACCGAAGGGACAGCAGCCCCAGCATTTT.

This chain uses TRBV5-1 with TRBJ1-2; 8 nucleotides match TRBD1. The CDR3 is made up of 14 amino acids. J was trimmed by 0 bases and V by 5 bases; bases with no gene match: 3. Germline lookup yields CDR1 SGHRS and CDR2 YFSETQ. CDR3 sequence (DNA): TGCGCCAGCAGTACAGGGGGTACTAACTATGGCTACACCTTC. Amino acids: CASSTGGTNYGYTF.

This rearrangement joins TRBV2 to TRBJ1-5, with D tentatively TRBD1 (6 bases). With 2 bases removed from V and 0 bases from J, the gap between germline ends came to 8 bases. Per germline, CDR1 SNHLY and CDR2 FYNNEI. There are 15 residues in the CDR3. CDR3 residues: CASSEQGISNQPQHF. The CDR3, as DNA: TGTGCCAGCAGTGAACAGGGGATTAGCAATCAGCCCCAGCATTTT. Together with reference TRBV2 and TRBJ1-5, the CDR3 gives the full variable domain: EPEVTQTPSHQVTQMGQEVILRCVPISNHLYFYWYRQILGQKVEFLVSFYNNEISEKSEIFDDQFSVERPDGSNFTLKIRSTKLEDSAMYFCASSEQGISNQPQHFGDGTRLSIL.

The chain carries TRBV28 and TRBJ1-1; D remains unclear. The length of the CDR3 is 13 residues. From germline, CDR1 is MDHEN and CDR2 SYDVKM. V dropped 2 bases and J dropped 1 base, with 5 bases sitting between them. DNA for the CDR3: TGTGCCAGCAGTTTAGCAGGGAACACTGAAGCTTTCTTT. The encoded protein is CASSLAGNTEAFF.

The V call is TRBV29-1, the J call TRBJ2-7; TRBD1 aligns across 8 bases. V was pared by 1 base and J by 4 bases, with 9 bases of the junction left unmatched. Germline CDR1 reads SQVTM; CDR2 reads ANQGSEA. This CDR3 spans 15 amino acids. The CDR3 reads CSVEAWTGQGYEQYF. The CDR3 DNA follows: TGCAGCGTTGAAGCATGGACAGGGCAGGGATACGAGCAGTACTTC.

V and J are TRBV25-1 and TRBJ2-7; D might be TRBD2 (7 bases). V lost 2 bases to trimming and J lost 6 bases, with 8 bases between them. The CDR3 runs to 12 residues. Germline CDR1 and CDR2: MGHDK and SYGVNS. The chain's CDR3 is CASSEGGAEQYF. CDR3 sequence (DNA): TGTGCCAGCAGTGAAGGGGGGGCCGAGCAGTACTTC.

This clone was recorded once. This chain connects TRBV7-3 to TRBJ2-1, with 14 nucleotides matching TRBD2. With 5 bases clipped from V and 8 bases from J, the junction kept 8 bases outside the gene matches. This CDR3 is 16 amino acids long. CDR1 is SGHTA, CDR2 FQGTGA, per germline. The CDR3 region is CASSKGGLAGVDEQFF. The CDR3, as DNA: TGTGCCAGCAGCAAAGGGGGACTAGCGGGAGTTGATGAGCAGTTCTTC.

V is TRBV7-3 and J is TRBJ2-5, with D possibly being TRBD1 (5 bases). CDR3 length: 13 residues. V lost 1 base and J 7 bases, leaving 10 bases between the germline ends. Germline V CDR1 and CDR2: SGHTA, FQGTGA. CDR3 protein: CASSLITGGTQYF. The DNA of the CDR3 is TGTGCCAGCAGCTTAATCACAGGCGGGACCCAGTACTTC.

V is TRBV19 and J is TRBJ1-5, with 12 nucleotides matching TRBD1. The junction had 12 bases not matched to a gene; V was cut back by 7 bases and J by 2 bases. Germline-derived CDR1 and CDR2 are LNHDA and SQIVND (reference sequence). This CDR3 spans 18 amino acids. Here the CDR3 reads CASIPGTGGDMGNQPQHF. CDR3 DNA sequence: TGTGCCAGTATTCCCGGGACAGGGGGCGATATGGGCAATCAGCCCCAGCATTTT.